This T cell receptor (beta chain) was recovered during a study of Ad26.COV2.S vaccination and SARS-CoV-2 variants. Sequencing used immunoSEQ multiplex PCR; TCRdb keeps in-frame clones, though not all of them. The repertoire holds 350,000 to 450,000 clones, 70% to 90% seen once, with approximately 3.5% in the top ten. As for treatment: roughly 19 received Ad26.COV2.S at low or high dose, single or two shots; 5 received placebo; per-sample allocation not given. At day 63 after the first vaccine or placebo injection, samples were drawn. An Ad26 vector expressing Wuhan-strain SARS-CoV-2 spike served as the vaccine. This CDR3 contains 15 residues. Trimming cost V 3 bases and J 0 bases; bases outside gene matches: 3. Germline V gene data show CDR1 as DFQATT and CDR2 as SNEGSKA (reference sequence).

The chain joins TRBV20-1 to TRBJ2-3; 10 bases are a match to TRBD2. The TCR originated in a person between 18 and 59 years old who received the Ad26.COV2.S COVID-19 vaccine or a placebo. The material was peripheral blood, obtained in a trial of Ad26.COV2.S vaccine versus placebo. In DNA form, the CDR3 reads TGCAGTGCTAGTAGAGCGGGAGGGAGCACAGATACGCAGTATTTT. As protein: CSASRAGGSTDTQYF.